One and the same sample provided the 9 T cell receptor beta chains below, sequenced in a study of T cells expressing NK-cell markers. From its re-call of the 5' RACE reads, TCRdb lists each CDR3 protein once, without DNA. The sample has 130,000 to 150,000 distinct CDR3 sequences. The sample taken for sequencing was blood T cells: a sorted CD56 or NKG2C T cell subset, CD4+ or CD8+ T cells, or bulk PBMC T cells (not recorded which). Receptors originate from a man between 18 and 35 years old in good health.

The V gene is TRBV13, the J gene TRBJ2-7; as DNA is missing, the TRBD1 call by TCRdb cannot be tested. CDR1 is PRHDT, CDR2 FYEKMQ, per germline (reference sequence). The CDR3 has 15 residues. This CDR3 is CASSHSGAGLGEQYF. Looking up the rest from reference TRBV13 and TRBJ2-7 gives the full variable domain: AAGVIQSPRHLIKEKRETATLKCYPIPRHDTVYWYQQGPGQDPQFLISFYEKMQSDKGSIPDRFSAQQFSDYHSELNMSSLELGDSALYFCASSHSGAGLGEQYFGPGTRLTVT.

The gene calls are TRBV27 and TRBJ2-5; TCRdb proposes TRBD1, but this gene call is untestable without DNA. The CDR3 runs to 14 residues. The germline gives CDR1 MNHEY, CDR2 SMNVEV (reference sequence). The CDR3 loop reads CASSQGAQWETQYF.

The chain links TRBV30 to TRBJ2-1; TCRdb picks TRBD2, but there is no DNA to check that call. The germline V gene has CDR1 GTSNPN and CDR2 SVGIG (reference sequence). This CDR3 is 13 amino acids long. The CDR3 protein is CAWGTSVDNEQFF.

The rearrangement joins TRBV20-1 to TRBJ2-3; the TCRdb call, TRBD2, lacks DNA for checking. CDR3 size: 15 residues. The V gene's germline CDR1 is DFQATT and CDR2 SNEGSKA (reference sequence). The CDR3: CSARDLAGRADTQYF.

This chain joins TRBV7-3 and TRBJ2-1; the TCRdb call, TRBD2, lacks DNA for checking. In germline, CDR1 is SGHTA, CDR2 FQGTGA. This CDR3 comprises 16 residues. CDR3 residues: CASSLTGGYVYNEQFF.

The rearrangement links TRBV2 to TRBJ1-2. Germline CDR1 and CDR2: SNHLY and FYNNEI. The CDR3 covers 14 residues. Here the CDR3 reads CASSGVRFDEGYTF. Based on the CDR3 plus reference TRBV2 and TRBJ1-2, the full variable domain is EPEVTQTPSHQVTQMGQEVILRCVPISNHLYFYWYRQILGQKVEFLVSFYNNEISEKSEIFDDQFSVERPDGSNFTLKIRSTKLEDSAMYFCASSGVRFDEGYTFGSGTRLTVV.

The V and J genes are TRBV7-9 and TRBJ2-5; TCRdb designates TRBD2, a call that cannot be tested without DNA. The germline V gene encodes CDR1 SEHNR and CDR2 FQNEAQ (reference sequence). This CDR3 has 15 amino acids. The CDR3 protein is CASSFPGLAAETQYF.

V and J are TRBV20-1 and TRBJ1-1; the D gene TCRdb calls, TRBD1, cannot be checked with no DNA. Per germline, CDR1 DFQATT and CDR2 SNEGSKA (reference sequence). This CDR3 spans 13 amino acids. Here the CDR3 reads CSAPDRGGTEAFF.

The chain carries TRBV7-9 and TRBJ2-2; TCRdb outputs TRBD2, but without DNA this stays unchecked. The CDR3 is made up of 17 amino acids. The germline V gene encodes CDR1 SEHNR and CDR2 FQNEAQ (reference sequence). The CDR3 sequence is CASSILLPSAGTGELFF.